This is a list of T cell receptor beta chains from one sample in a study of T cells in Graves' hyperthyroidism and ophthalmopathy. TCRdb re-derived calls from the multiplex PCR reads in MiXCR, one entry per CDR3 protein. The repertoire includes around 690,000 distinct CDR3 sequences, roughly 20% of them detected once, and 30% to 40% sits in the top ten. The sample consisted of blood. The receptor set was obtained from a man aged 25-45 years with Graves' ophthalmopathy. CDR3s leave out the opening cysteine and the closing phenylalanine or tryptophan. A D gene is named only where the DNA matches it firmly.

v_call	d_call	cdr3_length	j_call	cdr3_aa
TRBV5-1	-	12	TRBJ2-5	ASSDRQRRETQY
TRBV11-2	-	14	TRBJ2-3	ASSLGAGDHTDTQY
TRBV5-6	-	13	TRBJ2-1	ASSARTVSYNEQF
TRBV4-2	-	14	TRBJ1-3	ASSQVFRGAGNTIY
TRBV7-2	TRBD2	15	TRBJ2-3	ASPPTRTSGSTDTQY
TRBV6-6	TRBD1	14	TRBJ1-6	ASSYSLDRANSPLH
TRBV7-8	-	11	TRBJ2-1	ASSLAREYEQF
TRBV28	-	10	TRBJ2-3	ASGGTTDTQY
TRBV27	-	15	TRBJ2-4	ASSLSTGLLAKNIQY
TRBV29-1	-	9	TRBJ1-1	SVHGNTEAF
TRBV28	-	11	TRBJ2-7	ASRPPGVYEQY
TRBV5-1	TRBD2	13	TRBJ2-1	ASSLGAGGTNEQF
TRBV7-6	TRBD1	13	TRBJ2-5	ASSLDGTGQETQY
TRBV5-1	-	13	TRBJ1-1	ASSLTGRYGPEAF
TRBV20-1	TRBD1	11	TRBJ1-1	SAGGGHYTEAF
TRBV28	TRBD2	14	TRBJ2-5	ASSTGGLAGQETQY
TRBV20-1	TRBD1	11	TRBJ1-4	SAVQGRSEKLF
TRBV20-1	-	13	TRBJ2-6	SARDGQPGANVLT
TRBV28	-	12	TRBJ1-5	ASSFMAGVQPQH
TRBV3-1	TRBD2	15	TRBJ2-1	ASSTRTSGVLYNEQF
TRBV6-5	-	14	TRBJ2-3	ASSYAGKGFTDTQY
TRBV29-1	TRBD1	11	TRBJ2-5	SVAQGRWETQY
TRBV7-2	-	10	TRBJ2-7	ASSFTRYEQY
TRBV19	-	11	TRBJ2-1	ASMWTGGDEQF
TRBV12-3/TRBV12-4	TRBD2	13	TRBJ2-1	ASSILAGGVNEQF
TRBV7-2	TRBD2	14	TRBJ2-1	ASSLTGRLAGNEQF
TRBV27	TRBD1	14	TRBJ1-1	ASSPGQVIDNTEAF
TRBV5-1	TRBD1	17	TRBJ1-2	ASSWAGTGGGGKNYGYT
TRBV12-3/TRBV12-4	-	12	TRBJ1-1	ASSFGRANTEAF
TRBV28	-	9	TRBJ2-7	AGGTAYEQY
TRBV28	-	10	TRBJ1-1	ASTRRNTEAF
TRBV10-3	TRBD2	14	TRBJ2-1	AISEKLAGGHNEQF
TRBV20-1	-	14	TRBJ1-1	SAREGSYYMNTEAF
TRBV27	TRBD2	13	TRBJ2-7	ASSSRLAGDYEQY
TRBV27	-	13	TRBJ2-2	ASSWSGFNTGELF
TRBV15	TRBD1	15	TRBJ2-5	ATSRDLAGGYQETQY
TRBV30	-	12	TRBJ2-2	AWSVLGGTGELF
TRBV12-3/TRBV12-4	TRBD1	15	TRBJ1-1	ASSFTALQGHYTEAF
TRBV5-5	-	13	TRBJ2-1	ASSARLAGYNEQF
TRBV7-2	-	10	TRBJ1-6	ASSLRSSPLH